Following are 9 T cell receptor beta chains from one sample sequenced in a study of blood T cell repertoires in COVID-19. Assay: immunoSEQ multiplex PCR; the TCRdb copy retains only in-frame clones and omits some. The sample contains about 100,000 clones, more than 75% of which appear only once. Material: peripheral blood. These receptors came from a human donor in a cohort sampled during active COVID-19.

The chain has TRBV11-2 and TRBJ2-7, with D perhaps TRBD2 (5 bases). Looked up from germline, CDR1 is SGHAT and CDR2 is FQNNGV. The CDR3 is made up of 12 amino acids. The V end was cut by 5 bases, the J end by 6 bases, with 11 bases between. CDR3 residues: CASSRTAGEQYF. The CDR3 DNA follows: TGTGCCAGCAGCCGGACTGCCGGCGAGCAGTACTTC.

This chain uses TRBV12-5 with TRBJ1-3; a possible D gene is TRBD1 (6 bases). V was cut by 0 bases and J by 4 bases, with 13 bases left in between. The CDR3 runs to 16 residues. Germline assignment: CDR1 LGHNT and CDR2 FRNRAP. The CDR3 DNA is TGTGCTAGTGGTTTGGTAGTGGGGGCTTCAGGAAACACCATATATTTT. The encoded protein is CASGLVVGASGNTIYF. The entire variable domain, with the rest obtained from reference TRBV12-5 and TRBJ1-3, is as follows: DARVTQTPRHKVTEMGQEVTMRCQPILGHNTVFWYRQTMMQGLELLAYFRNRAPLDDSGMPKDRFSAEMPDATLATLKIQPSEPRDSAVYFCASGLVVGASGNTIYFGEGSWLTVV.

The chain joins TRBV5-4 to TRBJ1-2; TRBD1 agrees at 8 bases. There are 17 residues in the CDR3. Losses at the gene ends were 0 bases for V and 2 bases for J; bases not matched to a gene: 9. Germline loops: CDR1 SGHNT, CDR2 YYREEE (reference sequence). CDR3 loop: CASSLGVGTGDNYGYTF. CDR3 DNA sequence: TGTGCCAGCAGCTTGGGGGTCGGGACAGGAGACAACTATGGCTACACCTTC. Full variable domain (outside the CDR3, taken from reference TRBV5-4 and TRBJ1-2): ETGVTQSPTHLIKTRGQQVTLRCSSQSGHNTVSWYQQALGQGPQFIFQYYREEENGRGNFPPRFSGLQFPNYSSELNVNALELDDSALYLCASSLGVGTGDNYGYTFGSGTRLTVV.

The V gene is TRBV2, the J gene TRBJ2-1, with TRBD1 as a possible D gene (6 bases). Germline V lookup: CDR1 SNHLY, CDR2 FYNNEI. CDR3 length: 15 amino acids. V was trimmed by 7 bases and J by 5 bases, leaving 18 bases between them. DNA for the CDR3: TGTGCCAGCACCCAGGGGCAGGGGCAACACAATGAGCAGTTCTTC. Protein product: CASTQGQGQHNEQFF.

This chain links TRBV7-9 with TRBJ1-1, with TRBD1 as a possible D gene (5 bases). The length of the CDR3 is 11 residues. Trimming cost V 5 bases and J 7 bases, with 8 bases left between them. CDR1 is SEHNR, CDR2 FQNEAQ, per germline (reference sequence). CDR3 amino acids: CASSEQVEAFF. CDR3 nucleotide sequence: TGTGCCAGCAGCGAACAGGTTGAAGCTTTCTTT.

The chain joins TRBV5-6 to TRBJ2-7; D might be TRBD1 (5 bases). The CDR3 loop spans 14 amino acids. The germline CDR1 and CDR2 sequences are SGHDT and YYEEEE. Between the trimmed V and J ends, which lost 4 bases and 0 bases, there was a span of 11 bases. CDR3 nucleotide sequence: TGTGCCAGCAGCCGGACATTGAGCTCCTACGAGCAGTACTTC. The encoded protein is CASSRTLSSYEQYF.

The chain couples TRBV21-1 to TRBJ1-2; the D call in the table, TRBD1, was not verified against the DNA. TRBV21-1 is a pseudogene segment. This CDR3 comprises 11 residues. In DNA form, the CDR3 reads TGTGCCAGCAGCACCAGGGGTGGCTACACCTTC. This encodes CASSTRGGYTF.

J is TRBJ2-3 and V is TRBV5-1, with 10 bases identical to TRBD2. This CDR3 is 15 amino acids long. V lost 5 bases to trimming and J lost 6 bases; unmatched junction nucleotides: 9. Looked up from germline, CDR1 is SGHRS and CDR2 is YFSETQ. The CDR3 loop is CASRLAGAKADTQYF. In nucleotides, the CDR3 is TGCGCCAGCAGGCTAGCGGGAGCGAAGGCCGATACGCAGTATTTT.

The V and J genes are TRBV2 and TRBJ1-3; 10 bases agree with TRBD1. Germline-derived CDR1 and CDR2 are SNHLY and FYNNEI. V trimming: 3 bases; J trimming: 0 bases; junction bases outside the gene matches: 2. This CDR3 has 16 residues. This CDR3 is CASSERTGGSGNTIYF. CDR3 DNA sequence: TGTGCCAGCAGTGAGCGGACAGGGGGCTCTGGAAACACCATATATTTT.